The rows below give T cell receptor beta chains drawn from one sample of a study of control samples from healthy donors and cancer patients. Sequencing was performed with immunoSEQ multiplex PCR; in TCRdb, only in-frame clones are kept and a portion is missing. The profile shows about 120,000 clones, about 93% of them singletons. The sequencing sample was made of blood. The receptors stem from a man aged 25-45 years in good health. CDR3s include the opening cysteine and the closing phenylalanine or tryptophan. The D gene is left open where the match is weak. Rows may omit the clone size; those that give it use once, few, many or a size class.

>NA|TRBV6-5|NA|TRBJ1-2
CATIQRQLHGYTF
TGTGCCACGATCCAACGACAGCTGCATGGCTACACCTTC
>NA|TRBV9|TRBD1|TRBJ2-6
CASSAGQGPGANVLTF
TGTGCCAGCAGCGCGGGACAGGGGCCTGGGGCCAACGTCCTGACTTTC
>NA|TRBV9|TRBD1|TRBJ1-2
CASSVGGTGGSYGYTF
TGTGCCAGCAGCGTAGGGGGGACAGGGGGCTCCTATGGCTACACCTTC
>NA|TRBV28|TRBD1|TRBJ1-6
CASSSSGQGDSPLHF
TGTGCCAGCAGTTCATCGGGACAGGGCGACTCACCCCTCCACTTT
>NA|TRBV10-3|NA|TRBJ2-1
CAISESPGIEDNEQFF
TGTGCCATCAGTGAGTCCCCAGGGATAGAGGACAATGAGCAGTTCTTC
>few|TRBV6-5|NA|TRBJ2-3
CASSPSADTQYF
TGTGCCAGCAGCCCCTCGGCAGATACGCAGTATTTT
>NA|TRBV19|NA|TRBJ1-1
CASSIRTKNTEAFF
TGTGCCAGTAGTATTCGGACAAAGAACACTGAAGCTTTCTTT
>NA|TRBV7-7|TRBD1|TRBJ2-3
CASSPTGADTQYF
TGTGCCAGCAGCCCAACAGGGGCGGATACGCAGTATTTT
>NA|TRBV21-1|NA|TRBJ1-5
CASTKPRKISNQPQHF
TGTGCCAGCACCAAGCCCAGAAAAATTAGCAATCAGCCCCAGCATTTT
>NA|TRBV14|NA|TRBJ1-4
CASSQDTARTNEKLFF
TGTGCCAGCAGCCAAGATACCGCCAGAACTAATGAAAAACTGTTTTTT
>NA|TRBV24-1|NA|TRBJ1-2
CATIETEPPNYGYTF
TGTGCCACCATTGAAACAGAACCTCCTAACTATGGCTACACCTTC
>NA|TRBV5-1|NA|TRBJ2-1
CASSLFDAPSYNEQFF
TGCGCCAGCAGCTTGTTCGACGCACCCTCCTACAATGAGCAGTTCTTC
>NA|TRBV14|NA|TRBJ1-2
CASSQNIDYGYTF
TGTGCCAGCAGCCAAAATATAGACTATGGCTACACCTTC
>NA|TRBV19|NA|TRBJ1-1
CASSIADNRNTEAFF
TGTGCCAGTAGTATTGCGGATAACCGGAACACTGAAGCTTTCTTT
>NA|TRBV29-1|TRBD1|TRBJ1-4
CSVNFPQGAYEKLFF
TGCAGCGTTAACTTCCCACAGGGGGCGTATGAAAAACTGTTTTTT
>NA|TRBV7-6|NA|TRBJ1-4
CASSPMGWEPNEKLFF
TGTGCCAGCAGCCCTATGGGGTGGGAACCCAATGAAAAACTGTTTTTT
>NA|TRBV6-5|TRBD1|TRBJ1-2
CASSYSWTGGLYGYTF
TGTGCCAGCAGTTACTCGTGGACAGGGGGGCTCTATGGCTACACCTTC
>NA|TRBV6-5|NA|TRBJ1-1
CASSKEVIAEAFF
TGTGCCAGCAGCAAGGAGGTTATTGCTGAAGCTTTCTTT
>NA|TRBV11-2|NA|TRBJ2-3
CASSTGLHSTDTQYF
TGCGCCAGCAGCACCGGACTACATAGCACAGATACGCAGTATTTT
>NA|TRBV5-6|TRBD1|TRBJ2-1
CASNPSGTGAREQFF
TGTGCCAGCAACCCTAGTGGAACAGGGGCAAGGGAGCAGTTCTTC
>NA|TRBV5-4|NA|TRBJ2-7
CASSSNYEQYF
TGTGCCAGCAGCTCTAACTACGAGCAGTACTTC
>NA|TRBV10-1|TRBD2|TRBJ2-3
CASSETGLAGVYTDTQYF
TGCGCCAGCAGTGAGACGGGACTAGCGGGGGTATACACAGATACGCAGTATTTT
>NA|TRBV7-2|TRBD1|TRBJ1-4
CASSPRGRTGLGEKLFF
TGTGCCAGCAGCCCCAGGGGGCGAACTGGATTAGGCGAAAAACTGTTTTTT
>NA|TRBV27|TRBD1|TRBJ1-4
CASSLQGTGWETNEKLFF
TGTGCCAGCAGTTTACAGGGGACAGGGTGGGAAACTAATGAAAAACTGTTTTTT
>few|TRBV2|TRBD2|TRBJ2-1
CASSYRGLAFNEQFF
TGTGCCAGCAGTTACAGGGGACTAGCGTTCAATGAGCAGTTCTTC
>NA|TRBV27|NA|TRBJ1-2
CASSHAPPDYGYTF
TGTGCCAGCAGTCACGCTCCTCCGGACTATGGCTACACCTTC
>NA|TRBV3-1/TRBV3-2|TRBD2|TRBJ2-2
CASSQEYQLAENTGELFF
TGTGCCAGCAGCCAAGAGTATCAACTAGCGGAGAACACCGGGGAGCTGTTTTTT
>NA|TRBV5-1|TRBD1|TRBJ2-5
CASSLGYRGEQTQYF
TGCGCCAGCAGCTTGGGATACAGGGGGGAGCAGACCCAGTACTTC
>NA|TRBV7-9|TRBD1|TRBJ1-1
CASSPRDRVNTEAFF
TGTGCCAGCAGCCCCCGGGACAGGGTGAACACTGAAGCTTTCTTT
>NA|TRBV11-3|NA|TRBJ2-2
CASSLGGANTGELFF
TGTGCCAGCAGCTTAGGGGGTGCTAACACCGGGGAGCTGTTTTTT
>NA|TRBV19|NA|TRBJ1-2
CASSIGRGAYGYTF
TGTGCCAGTAGTATAGGAAGGGGGGCCTATGGCTACACCTTC
>NA|TRBV13|NA|TRBJ1-2
CASSLGFGGGYTF
TGTGCCAGCAGCTTAGGATTTGGGGGCGGCTACACCTTC
>NA|TRBV6-6|TRBD1|TRBJ1-4
CASSYLGQVAEKLFF
TGTGCCAGCAGTTACCTAGGACAGGTGGCGGAAAAACTGTTTTTT
>NA|TRBV10-3|NA|TRBJ1-5
CAISDPVDPSNQPQHF
TGTGCCATCAGCGACCCCGTAGACCCGAGCAATCAGCCCCAGCATTTT
>NA|TRBV27|TRBD2|TRBJ2-3
CASSPRGGGYTDTQYF
TGTGCCAGCAGTCCTCGGGGCGGGGGATACACAGATACGCAGTATTTT
>NA|TRBV6-5|NA|TRBJ1-5
CATGTRGVRGQPQHF
TGTGCCACCGGGACAAGGGGCGTCCGTGGTCAGCCCCAGCATTTT
>NA|TRBV6-5|NA|TRBJ1-6
CASRFREGYNSPLHF
TGTGCCAGCAGGTTTCGGGAGGGCTATAATTCACCCCTCCACTTT
>NA|TRBV7-9|NA|TRBJ1-2
CASSLEVAGGYTF
TGTGCCAGCAGCCTAGAGGTGGCGGGGGGCTACACCTTC
>NA|TRBV7-9|NA|TRBJ1-4
CASSLGQSNEKLFF
TGTGCCAGCAGCTTAGGGCAGAGTAATGAAAAACTGTTTTTT
>NA|TRBV3-1/TRBV3-2|NA|TRBJ1-6
CASSQSQGKDSPLHF
TGTGCCAGCAGCCAATCGCAGGGGAAAGACTCACCCCTCCACTTT
>once|TRBV5-6|NA|TRBJ1-1
CASSLYAGVGGTEAFF
TGTGCCAGCAGCTTGTATGCGGGTGTCGGCGGCACTGAAGCTTTCTTT
>NA|TRBV27|NA|TRBJ2-3
CASSLGPKRREYF
TGTGCCAGCAGTTTAGGGCCTAAACGGAGGGAGTATTTT
>NA|TRBV5-6|NA|TRBJ1-1
CASSRLGGTEAFF
TGTGCCAGCTCCCGGTTGGGGGGAACTGAAGCTTTCTTT
>NA|TRBV28|NA|TRBJ1-2
CASSPPRPPNYGYTF
TGTGCCAGCAGTCCCCCCAGGCCCCCTAACTATGGCTACACCTTC
>NA|TRBV19|NA|TRBJ1-1
CASRGDQPSIGEAFF
TGTGCCTCACGGGGAGACCAACCCTCAATCGGTGAAGCTTTCTTT
>NA|TRBV6-1|NA|TRBJ2-6
CASSAPGLSSGANVLTF
TGTGCCAGCAGTGCCCCGGGTCTATCCTCTGGGGCCAACGTCCTGACTTTC
>NA|TRBV9|NA|TRBJ2-7
CASSVDEGRWSYEQYF
TGTGCCAGCAGCGTAGATGAGGGCCGCTGGTCCTACGAGCAGTACTTC
>NA|TRBV11-2|TRBD2|TRBJ2-2
CASRWGGSNTGELFF
TGTGCCAGCCGGTGGGGGGGGAGTAACACCGGGGAGCTGTTTTTT
>NA|TRBV10-3|NA|TRBJ2-3
CAISESRDWVFHTQYF
TGTGCCATCAGTGAGAGCCGGGACTGGGTCTTTCATACGCAGTATTTT
>NA|TRBV6-1|NA|TRBJ1-1
CASSEGLQNTEAFF
TGTGCCAGCAGTGAAGGACTGCAGAACACTGAAGCTTTCTTT
>once|TRBV19|NA|TRBJ1-2
CASRRTKTQVGSYGYTF
TGTGCCAGTAGAAGGACTAAAACACAGGTGGGCTCCTATGGCTACACCTTC
>NA|TRBV7-6|TRBD1|TRBJ2-2
CASSLTPQGRFRTNTGELFF
TGTGCCAGCAGCTTAACCCCACAGGGGCGCTTCCGAACGAACACCGGGGAGCTGTTTTTT
>NA|TRBV7-2|NA|TRBJ2-5
CASSEPGVSETQYF
TGTGCCAGCAGCGAACCTGGCGTGTCAGAGACCCAGTACTTC
>once|TRBV7-3|NA|TRBJ1-1
CASSFGAANTEAFF
TGTGCCAGCAGCTTTGGCGCAGCGAACACTGAAGCTTTCTTT